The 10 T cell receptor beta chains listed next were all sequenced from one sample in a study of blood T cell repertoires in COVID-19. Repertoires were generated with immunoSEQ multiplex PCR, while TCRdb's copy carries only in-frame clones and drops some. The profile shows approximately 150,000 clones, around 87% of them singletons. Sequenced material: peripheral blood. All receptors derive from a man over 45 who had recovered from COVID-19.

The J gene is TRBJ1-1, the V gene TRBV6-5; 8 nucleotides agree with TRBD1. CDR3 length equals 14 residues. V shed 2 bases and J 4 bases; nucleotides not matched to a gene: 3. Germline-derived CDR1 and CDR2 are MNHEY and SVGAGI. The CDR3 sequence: CASSYPGGGTEAFF. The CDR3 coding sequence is TGTGCCAGCAGTTACCCAGGGGGCGGCACTGAAGCTTTCTTT.

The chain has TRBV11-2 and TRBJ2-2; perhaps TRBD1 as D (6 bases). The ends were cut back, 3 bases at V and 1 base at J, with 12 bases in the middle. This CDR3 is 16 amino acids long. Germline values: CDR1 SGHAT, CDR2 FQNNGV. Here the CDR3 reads CASSFLEGGNTGELFF. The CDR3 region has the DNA TGTGCCAGCAGCTTCCTGGAAGGGGGGAACACCGGGGAGCTGTTTTTT.

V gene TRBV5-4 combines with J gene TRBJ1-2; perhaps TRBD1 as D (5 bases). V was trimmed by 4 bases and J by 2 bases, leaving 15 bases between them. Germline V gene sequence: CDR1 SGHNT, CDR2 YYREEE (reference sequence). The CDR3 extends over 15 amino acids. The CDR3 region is CASSPQTGINYGYTF. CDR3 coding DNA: TGTGCCAGCAGCCCACAAACAGGAATCAACTATGGCTACACCTTC.

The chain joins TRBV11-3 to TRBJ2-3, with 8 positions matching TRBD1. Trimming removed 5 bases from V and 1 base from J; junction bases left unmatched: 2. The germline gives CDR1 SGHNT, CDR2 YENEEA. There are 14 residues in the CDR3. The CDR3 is CASSPTGGTDTQYF. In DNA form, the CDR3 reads TGTGCCAGCAGCCCGACAGGGGGCACAGATACGCAGTATTTT.

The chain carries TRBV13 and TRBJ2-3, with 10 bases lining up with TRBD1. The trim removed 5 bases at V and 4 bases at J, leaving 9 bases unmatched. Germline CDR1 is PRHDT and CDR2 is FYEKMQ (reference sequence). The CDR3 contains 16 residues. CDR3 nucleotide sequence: TGTGCCAGCAGCCCGGACAGGGGGGACAGAGCAGATACGCAGTATTTT. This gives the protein CASSPDRGDRADTQYF.

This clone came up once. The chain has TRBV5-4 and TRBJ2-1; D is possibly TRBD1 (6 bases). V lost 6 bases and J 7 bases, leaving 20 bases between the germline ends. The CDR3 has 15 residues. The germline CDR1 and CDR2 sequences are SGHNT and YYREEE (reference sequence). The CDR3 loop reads CASTEGGSQGNEQFF. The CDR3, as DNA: TGTGCCAGCACCGAGGGCGGGTCGCAGGGGAATGAGCAGTTCTTC.

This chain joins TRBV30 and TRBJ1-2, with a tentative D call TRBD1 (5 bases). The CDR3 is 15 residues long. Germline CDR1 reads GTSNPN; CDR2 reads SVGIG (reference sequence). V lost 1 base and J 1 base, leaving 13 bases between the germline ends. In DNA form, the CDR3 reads TGTGCCTGGAGTGCCCCGGGACTGCATAACTATGGCTACACCTTC. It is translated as CAWSAPGLHNYGYTF.

CDR3: CASSYSDREPYF. DNA for the CDR3: TGTGCCAGCAGTTACTCTGACAGGGAACCGTACTTC. J is TRBJ2-7 and V is TRBV6-2 or TRBV6-3; 7 nucleotides align to TRBD1. The V and J ends lost 0 bases and 12 bases, in that order; junction bases with no gene match: 5. The CDR3 extends over 12 amino acids. Germline-derived CDR1 and CDR2 are MNHEY and SVGEGT.

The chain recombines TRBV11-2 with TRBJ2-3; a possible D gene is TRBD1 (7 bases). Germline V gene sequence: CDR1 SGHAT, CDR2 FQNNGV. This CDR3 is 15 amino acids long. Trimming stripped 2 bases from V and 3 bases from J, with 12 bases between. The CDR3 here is CASSLRQGGTDTQYF. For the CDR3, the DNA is TGTGCCAGCAGCTTAAGGCAGGGGGGAACAGATACGCAGTATTTT.

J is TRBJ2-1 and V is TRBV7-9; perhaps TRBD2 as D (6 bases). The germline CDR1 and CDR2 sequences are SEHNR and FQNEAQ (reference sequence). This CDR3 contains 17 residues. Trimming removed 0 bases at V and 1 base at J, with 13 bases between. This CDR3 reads CASSLAGSGPSYNEQFF. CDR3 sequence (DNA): TGTGCCAGCAGCTTAGCGGGAAGCGGGCCATCCTACAATGAGCAGTTCTTC.